This is a list of T cell receptor beta chains from one sample in a study of cytomegalovirus exposure and HLA in healthy donors. Profiling relied on immunoSEQ multiplex PCR, and the TCRdb table lists in-frame clones only, not all of them. Of some 150,000 clones listed, around four fifths were seen once; the top ten hold roughly 1.3%. Sequencing was done on a sample of PBMCs. The receptors stem from a woman aged 40 to 50 in good health and CMV-seronegative. Each CDR3 is given with its conserved first and last residue. The D gene is left open where the match is weak. Only some rows state a clone size, as once, few, many or a class for expanded clones.

D: .
J: TRBJ1-5
size: .
V: TRBV18
CDR3: CASSPSRALDQPQHF
DNA: TGTGCCAGCTCACCGTCCAGGGCGCTGGATCAGCCCCAGCATTTT

D: TRBD1
J: TRBJ1-6
size: .
V: TRBV6-1
CDR3: CASSNPGQGNSPLHF
DNA: TGTGCCAGCAGTAACCCCGGACAGGGGAATTCACCCCTCCACTTT

D: .
J: TRBJ1-1
size: few
V: TRBV2
CDR3: CASSAEGGTEAFF
DNA: TGTGCCAGCAGTGCGGAGGGTGGGACTGAAGCTTTCTTT

D: TRBD1
J: TRBJ1-2
size: .
V: TRBV6-5
CDR3: CASSRTGGRGYTF
DNA: TGTGCCAGCAGCCGCACAGGGGGCCGTGGCTACACCTTC

D: .
J: TRBJ2-7
size: .
V: TRBV6-5
CDR3: CASLSGVSYEQYF
DNA: TGTGCCAGCCTCTCAGGGGTTTCCTACGAGCAGTACTTC

D: TRBD1
J: TRBJ2-7
size: .
V: TRBV6-5
CDR3: CASSYPGQGASYEQYF
DNA: TGTGCCAGCAGTTACCCTGGACAGGGGGCATCCTACGAGCAGTACTTC

D: TRBD1
J: TRBJ1-1
size: few
V: TRBV9
CDR3: CASSPRQGKDLRGAFF
DNA: TGTGCCAGCAGCCCGCGACAGGGGAAGGACCTCAGAGGAGCTTTCTTT

D: .
J: TRBJ1-4
size: .
V: TRBV7-2
CDR3: CASSLRHNEKLFF
DNA: TGTGCCAGCAGCTTGCGCCATAATGAAAAACTGTTTTTT

D: TRBD1
J: TRBJ1-2
size: .
V: TRBV4-1
CDR3: CASSQRGKGTGTFF
DNA: TGCGCCAGCAGCCAACGAGGAAAAGGGACAGGGACTTTCTTC

D: TRBD1
J: TRBJ1-1
size: .
V: TRBV19
CDR3: CASSGLGQGETEAFF
DNA: TGTGCCAGTAGTGGATTAGGACAGGGTGAGACTGAAGCTTTCTTT

D: .
J: TRBJ1-2
size: .
V: TRBV6-5
CDR3: CASSYLQGGEDGYTF
DNA: TGTGCCAGCAGTTACCTACAGGGTGGAGAGGATGGCTACACCTTC

D: TRBD2
J: TRBJ2-3
size: .
V: TRBV6-1
CDR3: CASSDIAGGSDTQYF
DNA: TGTGCCAGCAGTGACATAGCGGGGGGCTCAGATACGCAGTATTTT

D: TRBD1
J: TRBJ1-2
size: .
V: TRBV28
CDR3: CASSFYGGTANYGYTF
DNA: TGTGCCAGCAGTTTTTATGGGGGGACAGCTAACTATGGCTACACCTTC

D: TRBD2
J: TRBJ2-7
size: .
V: TRBV6-5
CDR3: CASRSSGGTYEQYF
DNA: TGTGCCAGCAGGTCTAGCGGGGGAACCTACGAGCAGTACTTC

D: TRBD1
J: TRBJ1-5
size: few
V: TRBV2
CDR3: CASSLGTVGQPQHF
DNA: TGTGCCAGCAGTCTCGGGACAGTAGGTCAGCCCCAGCATTTT

D: .
J: TRBJ2-5
size: few
V: TRBV2
CDR3: CASSRLGGQETQYF
DNA: TGTGCCAGCAGTAGACTAGGTGGTCAGGAGACCCAGTACTTC

D: TRBD1
J: TRBJ2-7
size: few
V: TRBV5-1
CDR3: CASSNLQGGEQYF
DNA: TGCGCCAGCAGCAATTTACAGGGGGGCGAGCAGTACTTC

D: .
J: TRBJ1-1
size: many
V: TRBV29-1
CDR3: CSVDSMNTEAFF
DNA: TGCAGCGTAGACAGCATGAACACTGAAGCTTTCTTT

D: TRBD2
J: TRBJ2-3
size: .
V: TRBV4-1
CDR3: CASSLLGLGTDTQYF
DNA: TGCGCCAGCAGCCTTCTGGGACTAGGCACAGATACGCAGTATTTT

D: .
J: TRBJ1-5
size: few
V: TRBV6-1
CDR3: CASGAAAYQPQHF
DNA: TGTGCCAGCGGGGCGGCAGCTTACCAGCCCCAGCATTTT

D: TRBD1
J: TRBJ1-1
size: .
V: TRBV10-3
CDR3: CAISEDRGIGEAFF
DNA: TGTGCCATCAGTGAGGACAGGGGGATCGGTGAAGCTTTCTTT

D: TRBD1
J: TRBJ2-6
size: .
V: TRBV2
CDR3: CASSARTGRTNVLTF
DNA: TGTGCCAGCAGTGCCCGGACAGGGAGAACCAACGTCCTGACTTTC

D: .
J: TRBJ2-7
size: .
V: TRBV19
CDR3: CASSITGTTYEQYF
DNA: TGTGCCAGTAGTATAACCGGGACAACCTACGAGCAGTACTTC

D: TRBD2
J: TRBJ2-3
size: .
V: TRBV10-3
CDR3: CAISENSGGIGDTQYF
DNA: TGTGCCATCAGTGAAAATAGCGGGGGAATTGGAGATACGCAGTATTTT

D: TRBD2
J: TRBJ2-7
size: .
V: TRBV7-2
CDR3: CASSPPGGFYEQYF
DNA: TGTGCCAGCAGCCCCCCCGGGGGGTTTTACGAGCAGTACTTC

D: TRBD1
J: TRBJ1-5
size: once
V: TRBV5-1
CDR3: CASSPAGTGNQPQHF
DNA: TGCGCCAGCAGCCCGGCCGGGACAGGGAATCAGCCCCAGCATTTT

D: TRBD1
J: TRBJ2-4
size: .
V: TRBV27
CDR3: CASRAIGTGVLGTKNIQYF
DNA: TGTGCCAGCAGGGCTATAGGGACAGGGGTGTTGGGGACCAAAAACATTCAGTACTTC

D: TRBD1
J: TRBJ2-7
size: once
V: TRBV10-2
CDR3: CASSPDRVQYF
DNA: TGCGCCAGCAGTCCCGACAGGGTGCAGTACTTC

D: .
J: TRBJ1-1
size: .
V: TRBV28
CDR3: CASSLSYEAFF
DNA: TGTGCCAGCAGTCTATCTTATGAAGCTTTCTTT

D: TRBD1
J: TRBJ1-4
size: .
V: TRBV4-3
CDR3: CASSLSTGSGEKLFF
DNA: TGCGCCAGCAGCCTCTCGACAGGGAGTGGTGAAAAACTGTTTTTT

D: TRBD1
J: TRBJ2-7
size: .
V: TRBV29-1
CDR3: CSVGRDRIYEQYF
DNA: TGCAGCGTTGGCAGGGACAGGATCTACGAGCAGTACTTC

D: TRBD1
J: TRBJ1-5
size: .
V: TRBV7-9
CDR3: CASSPGTGGNQPQHF
DNA: TGTGCCAGCAGCCCGGGGACAGGGGGGAATCAGCCCCAGCATTTT

D: .
J: TRBJ1-3
size: .
V: TRBV28
CDR3: CASTSFQGRGSIRSGNTIYF
DNA: TGTGCCAGCACGTCTTTTCAGGGGAGGGGGAGTATTCGATCTGGAAACACCATATATTTT

D: TRBD1
J: TRBJ1-5
size: few
V: TRBV19
CDR3: CASRGDRHSNQPQHF
DNA: TGTGCCAGTAGGGGGGACAGACATAGCAATCAGCCCCAGCATTTT

D: .
J: TRBJ2-1
size: .
V: TRBV11-1
CDR3: CASSLGNNNEQFF
DNA: TGTGCCAGCAGCTTAGGTAACAACAATGAGCAGTTCTTC

D: .
J: TRBJ2-6
size: many
V: TRBV5-4
CDR3: CASSLDAIAGANVLTF
DNA: TGTGCCAGCAGCTTGGACGCCATAGCTGGGGCCAACGTCCTGACTTTC

D: TRBD1
J: TRBJ1-3
size: .
V: TRBV4-2
CDR3: CASSRHSDRGNTIYF
DNA: TGTGCCAGCAGCCGCCACTCGGACAGGGGAAACACCATATATTTT

D: TRBD1
J: TRBJ2-7
size: .
V: TRBV30
CDR3: CAWIPGDRLYEQYF
DNA: TGTGCCTGGATCCCAGGGGACAGGCTGTATGAGCAGTACTTC

D: .
J: TRBJ2-7
size: .
V: TRBV6-5
CDR3: CASSYTPPGTYEQYF
DNA: TGTGCCAGCAGTTACACCCCCCCAGGGACCTACGAGCAGTACTTC

D: .
J: TRBJ1-1
size: .
V: TRBV25-1
CDR3: CASSGTAFPNTEAFF
DNA: TGTGCCAGCAGTGGGACAGCCTTCCCTAACACTGAAGCTTTCTTT

D: .
J: TRBJ2-7
size: .
V: TRBV19
CDR3: CASSTRDTSYEQYF
DNA: TGTGCCAGTAGTACTCGGGACACCTCCTACGAGCAGTACTTC

D: .
J: TRBJ2-2
size: .
V: TRBV6-5
CDR3: CASRIQGNTGELFF
DNA: TGTGCCAGCAGGATTCAGGGAAACACCGGGGAGCTGTTTTTT

D: .
J: TRBJ2-3
size: .
V: TRBV6-5
CDR3: CASRSRGYGTDTQYF
DNA: TGTGCCAGCAGGTCTAGGGGATATGGCACAGATACGCAGTATTTT

D: .
J: TRBJ2-3
size: once
V: TRBV7-9
CDR3: CASSLASGTDTQYF
DNA: TGTGCCAGCAGCTTAGCTTCGGGCACAGATACGCAGTATTTT

D: TRBD1
J: TRBJ2-1
size: .
V: TRBV7-9
CDR3: CASSSDDRVNEQFF
DNA: TGTGCCAGCAGCTCTGACGACAGGGTGAATGAGCAGTTCTTC

D: TRBD2
J: TRBJ2-3
size: .
V: TRBV9
CDR3: CASSVPGGVTDTQYF
DNA: TGTGCCAGCAGCGTCCCGGGGGGGGTCACAGATACGCAGTATTTT

D: .
J: TRBJ1-1
size: .
V: TRBV27
CDR3: CASSLSIGRVNTEAFF
DNA: TGTGCCAGCAGTTTATCGATAGGGCGGGTGAACACTGAAGCTTTCTTT